One TCR beta chain is described in this entry. The CDR3 sequence is 15 residues long. Per the germline V gene, CDR1 is SGHNT and CDR2 is YYREEE (reference sequence). V shed 2 bases and J 3 bases; nucleotides not matched to a gene: 6. This specimen belongs to a study of cytomegalovirus exposure and HLA in healthy donors. This PCR relied on a set of 60 Vbeta primers and 13 Jbeta primers. Using immunoSEQ multiplex PCR, the repertoire was profiled, and TCRdb retains in-frame clones only, with some absent. The repertoire consists of approximately 150,000 clones, with approximately 80% occurring once and the leading ten covering more than 9.5%.

Sequencing was done on a sample of PBMCs. This chain joins TRBV5-4 and TRBJ1-1; 8 nucleotides align to TRBD1. This TCR came from a man younger than 35 in good health and CMV-seropositive. Here the CDR3 DNA reads TGTGCCAGCAGCTTCATGACAGGGGCGGACACTGAAGCTTTCTTT. Protein: CASSFMTGADTEAFF.